A selection of T cell receptor beta chains follows, all from one sample in a study of graft-versus-host responses after intestinal transplantation. Method: immunoSEQ multiplex PCR; TCRdb's copy keeps in-frame clones and lacks some. The sample contains tens of thousands of clones, 85% to 95% of which appear only once. No cognate antigen is known for these TCRs. Sequenced here: unstimulated CD8+ T cells sorted from spleen or lymph node cells, sampled before intestinal transplant. These receptor sequences come from a human donor who received an intestinal transplant. Both conserved end residues are part of each CDR3. Each record gives: D gene, J gene, clone size, V gene, CDR3 DNA, CDR3 protein. A D gene is named only where the DNA matches it firmly. The listing skips clone size in some rows; elsewhere it reads once, few, many or a size class.

D gene: TRBD1; J gene: TRBJ2-7; clone size: -; V gene: TRBV29-1; CDR3 DNA: TGCAGCGTCGGACAGGGAGCTTCCTACGAGCAGTACTTC; CDR3 protein: CSVGQGASYEQYF
D gene: TRBD1; J gene: TRBJ2-1; clone size: -; V gene: TRBV27; CDR3 DNA: TGTGCCAGCAGGGCCGGGACAGGGTCCTACAATGAGCAGTTCTTC; CDR3 protein: CASRAGTGSYNEQFF
D gene: TRBD1; J gene: TRBJ1-2; clone size: -; V gene: TRBV4-1; CDR3 DNA: TGCGCCAGCAGCCTTGAGTTTAATCCGGGACAGTCCCGCTATGGCTACACCTTC; CDR3 protein: CASSLEFNPGQSRYGYTF
D gene: -; J gene: TRBJ2-7; clone size: -; V gene: TRBV7-9; CDR3 DNA: TGTGCCAGCAGCTTCTCTCGGGACGAGCAGTACTTC; CDR3 protein: CASSFSRDEQYF
D gene: TRBD2; J gene: TRBJ2-3; clone size: few; V gene: TRBV4-3; CDR3 DNA: TGCGCCAGCAGCCAAGGACTAGCGGGGGGCACAGATACGCAGTATTTT; CDR3 protein: CASSQGLAGGTDTQYF
D gene: TRBD1; J gene: TRBJ2-5; clone size: -; V gene: TRBV30; CDR3 DNA: TGTGCCTGGAGTGCCGTTGGGCTAGGGACAGGGTTAGAGACCCAGTACTTC; CDR3 protein: CAWSAVGLGTGLETQYF
D gene: -; J gene: TRBJ2-7; clone size: -; V gene: TRBV14; CDR3 DNA: TGTGCCAGCAGCCAAGGCGGAGAGCAGTACTTC; CDR3 protein: CASSQGGEQYF
D gene: -; J gene: TRBJ1-1; clone size: -; V gene: TRBV7-6; CDR3 DNA: TGTGCCAGCAGCTTAGTGGAGGGAGTGAACACTGAAGCTTTCTTT; CDR3 protein: CASSLVEGVNTEAFF
D gene: -; J gene: TRBJ1-2; clone size: -; V gene: TRBV11-2; CDR3 DNA: TGTGCCAGCAGCATCAACCCCGCGATCTATGGCTACACCTTC; CDR3 protein: CASSINPAIYGYTF
D gene: -; J gene: TRBJ2-7; clone size: -; V gene: TRBV27; CDR3 DNA: TGTGCCAGCAGTTATGGACTCTCCGCCTCCTACGAGCAGTACTTC; CDR3 protein: CASSYGLSASYEQYF
D gene: TRBD1; J gene: TRBJ1-1; clone size: -; V gene: TRBV9; CDR3 DNA: TGTGCCAGCAGCGTACAGGGGGCGAACACTGAAGCTTTCTTT; CDR3 protein: CASSVQGANTEAFF
D gene: TRBD1; J gene: TRBJ2-7; clone size: -; V gene: TRBV7-9; CDR3 DNA: TGTGCCAGCAGCTCGCGAGAAACCCCGGGACAGAGCTCCTACGAGCAGTACTTC; CDR3 protein: CASSSRETPGQSSYEQYF
D gene: TRBD1; J gene: TRBJ2-7; clone size: -; V gene: TRBV27; CDR3 DNA: TGTGCCAGCGGATCTGGCGGGACAGGGGGTTACGAGCAGTACTTC; CDR3 protein: CASGSGGTGGYEQYF
D gene: -; J gene: TRBJ1-1; clone size: -; V gene: TRBV30; CDR3 DNA: TGTGCCTGGAGGGACATGAACACTGAAGCTTTCTTT; CDR3 protein: CAWRDMNTEAFF
D gene: -; J gene: TRBJ1-1; clone size: -; V gene: TRBV19; CDR3 DNA: TGTGCCAGTAGTATAGTCTCAGGGGCGGCGGAAGCTTTCTTT; CDR3 protein: CASSIVSGAAEAFF
D gene: TRBD1; J gene: TRBJ1-1; clone size: -; V gene: TRBV27; CDR3 DNA: TGTGCCAGCAGTACTAGGGGGCCGGGCACTGAAGCTTTCTTT; CDR3 protein: CASSTRGPGTEAFF
D gene: TRBD2; J gene: TRBJ2-3; clone size: -; V gene: TRBV5-1; CDR3 DNA: TGCGCCAGCAGCCCCCCCATAGCGGGGGGGCAGGCAGATACGCAGTATTTT; CDR3 protein: CASSPPIAGGQADTQYF
D gene: -; J gene: TRBJ1-1; clone size: -; V gene: TRBV14; CDR3 DNA: TGTGCCAGCAGCCAGGCAGACAGTGCCACTGAAGCTTTCTTT; CDR3 protein: CASSQADSATEAFF
D gene: -; J gene: TRBJ2-1; clone size: -; V gene: TRBV7-6; CDR3 DNA: TGTGCCAGCAGCCCCTCCCACGGTTACAATGAGCAGTTCTTC; CDR3 protein: CASSPSHGYNEQFF
D gene: -; J gene: TRBJ2-5; clone size: -; V gene: TRBV7-2; CDR3 DNA: TGTGCCAGCAGCCCGAGGGGGTATGACCAAGAGACCCAGTACTTC; CDR3 protein: CASSPRGYDQETQYF
D gene: -; J gene: TRBJ1-2; clone size: -; V gene: TRBV29-1; CDR3 DNA: TGCAGCGTTAAGGGGACACCCGACTATGGCTACACCTTC; CDR3 protein: CSVKGTPDYGYTF
D gene: TRBD2; J gene: TRBJ2-7; clone size: -; V gene: TRBV5-1; CDR3 DNA: TGCGCCAGCAGCCTAGGTGTTAGCGGGGGTTACGAGCAGTACTTC; CDR3 protein: CASSLGVSGGYEQYF
D gene: -; J gene: TRBJ2-2; clone size: -; V gene: TRBV9; CDR3 DNA: TGTGCCAGCAGCGCCCAGGGAGGGGAGCTGTTTTTT; CDR3 protein: CASSAQGGELFF
D gene: TRBD1; J gene: TRBJ1-2; clone size: -; V gene: TRBV6-6; CDR3 DNA: TGTGCCAGCAGGGGACAGGGGGCGGGGGCAGGGTATGGCTACACCTTC; CDR3 protein: CASRGQGAGAGYGYTF
D gene: -; J gene: TRBJ2-2; clone size: -; V gene: TRBV7-9; CDR3 DNA: TGTGCCAGCAGCTTAGCGAAGGCTAGCACTAACACCGGGGAGCTGTTTTTT; CDR3 protein: CASSLAKASTNTGELFF
D gene: TRBD2; J gene: TRBJ2-7; clone size: -; V gene: TRBV6-1; CDR3 DNA: TGTGCCAGCAGACTCGGGGGGGAAGGATACGAGCAGTACTTC; CDR3 protein: CASRLGGEGYEQYF
D gene: -; J gene: TRBJ1-2; clone size: -; V gene: TRBV30; CDR3 DNA: TGTGCCTGGAGTGTTACAGGGCGGGATGGCTACACCTTC; CDR3 protein: CAWSVTGRDGYTF
D gene: -; J gene: TRBJ1-1; clone size: -; V gene: TRBV30; CDR3 DNA: TGTGCCGGAGTATTCTCCCACCGGAACACTGAAGCTTTCTTT; CDR3 protein: CAGVFSHRNTEAFF
D gene: TRBD1; J gene: TRBJ2-3; clone size: -; V gene: TRBV25-1; CDR3 DNA: TGTGCCAGCAGTGAATATGAGGGGGCCCCCGATACGCAGTATTTT; CDR3 protein: CASSEYEGAPDTQYF
D gene: -; J gene: TRBJ1-5; clone size: -; V gene: TRBV27; CDR3 DNA: TGTGCCAGCAGCCCGGGATTTGTAAATCAGCCCCAGCATTTT; CDR3 protein: CASSPGFVNQPQHF
D gene: TRBD2; J gene: TRBJ2-1; clone size: -; V gene: TRBV27; CDR3 DNA: TGTGCCAGCAGTTTGGCTAGCGGGGGGGCCAGCTACAATGAGCAGTTCTTC; CDR3 protein: CASSLASGGASYNEQFF
D gene: TRBD2; J gene: TRBJ2-5; clone size: -; V gene: TRBV20-1; CDR3 DNA: TGCAGCCCACGGGGGGGAGAGACCCAGTACTTC; CDR3 protein: CSPRGGETQYF
D gene: TRBD1; J gene: TRBJ1-1; clone size: -; V gene: TRBV10-3; CDR3 DNA: TGTGCCATCAGTCCCAGGGGGGTGAACACTGAAGCTTTCTTT; CDR3 protein: CAISPRGVNTEAFF
D gene: -; J gene: TRBJ1-6; clone size: -; V gene: TRBV6-5; CDR3 DNA: TGTGCCAGCAGTCGTCGGCAGGATGTCAATTCACCCCTCCACTTT; CDR3 protein: CASSRRQDVNSPLHF
D gene: TRBD1; J gene: TRBJ2-2; clone size: -; V gene: TRBV7-9; CDR3 DNA: TGTGCCAGCAGCCCCACAGGGGGCACCGGGGAGCTGTTTTTT; CDR3 protein: CASSPTGGTGELFF
D gene: -; J gene: TRBJ1-6; clone size: -; V gene: TRBV11-2; CDR3 DNA: TGTGCCAGCAGCTTAGGGGGTGGGGCTGGGTCACCCCTCCACTTT; CDR3 protein: CASSLGGGAGSPLHF
D gene: TRBD2; J gene: TRBJ2-7; clone size: -; V gene: TRBV27; CDR3 DNA: TGTACCAGCAGTTTAAGAGCGGGGGAGACCTACGAGCAGTACTTC; CDR3 protein: CTSSLRAGETYEQYF
D gene: TRBD1; J gene: TRBJ1-6; clone size: -; V gene: TRBV10-2; CDR3 DNA: TGCGCCAGTCGTTCGTCGGGACAGTTTAATTCACCCCTCCACTTT; CDR3 protein: CASRSSGQFNSPLHF
D gene: -; J gene: TRBJ2-3; clone size: -; V gene: TRBV9; CDR3 DNA: TGTGCCAGCACAGGGAAAACAGATACGCAGTATTTT; CDR3 protein: CASTGKTDTQYF
D gene: TRBD1; J gene: TRBJ2-2; clone size: -; V gene: TRBV4-3; CDR3 DNA: TGCGCCAGCAGCCCTTTTCCGACAGGGGGCGACACCGGGGAGCTGTTTTTT; CDR3 protein: CASSPFPTGGDTGELFF
D gene: -; J gene: TRBJ1-2; clone size: medium-sized; V gene: TRBV7-9; CDR3 DNA: TGTGCCAGCAGCTATACTAACTATGGCTACACCTTC; CDR3 protein: CASSYTNYGYTF
D gene: -; J gene: TRBJ1-1; clone size: -; V gene: TRBV27; CDR3 DNA: TGTGCCAGCAGTTTAGGGGGGGAGGGCAGGAGATACACTGAAGCTTTCTTT; CDR3 protein: CASSLGGEGRRYTEAFF
D gene: TRBD2; J gene: TRBJ2-7; clone size: -; V gene: TRBV5-6; CDR3 DNA: TGTGCCAGCAGCTGGAGACTAGCGGGGGACCCCTACGAGCAGTACTTC; CDR3 protein: CASSWRLAGDPYEQYF
D gene: TRBD2; J gene: TRBJ2-5; clone size: -; V gene: TRBV6-5; CDR3 DNA: TGTGCCAGCAGATTAGCGGGGGGGCCGTTGGAGACCCAGTACTTC; CDR3 protein: CASRLAGGPLETQYF
D gene: TRBD1; J gene: TRBJ1-6; clone size: -; V gene: TRBV30; CDR3 DNA: TGTGCCTGGGACTGGGGACATGAGACAGGGGCGAGAAATTCACCCCTCCACTTT; CDR3 protein: CAWDWGHETGARNSPLHF
D gene: TRBD2; J gene: TRBJ2-3; clone size: -; V gene: TRBV11-2; CDR3 DNA: TGTGCCAGCAGCTTAGAGGTAGCGGGGGTTGATACGCAGTATTTT; CDR3 protein: CASSLEVAGVDTQYF
D gene: TRBD1; J gene: TRBJ1-2; clone size: -; V gene: TRBV5-4; CDR3 DNA: TGTGCCAGCAGCCTGACAGGGGGCGCCCCGAACGGCTACACCTTC; CDR3 protein: CASSLTGGAPNGYTF
D gene: -; J gene: TRBJ2-5; clone size: -; V gene: TRBV21-1; CDR3 DNA: TGTGCCAGCAGTCCCCACAGGGGTTGTGATCAAGAGACCCAGTACTTC; CDR3 protein: CASSPHRGCDQETQYF
D gene: -; J gene: TRBJ1-1; clone size: once; V gene: TRBV9; CDR3 DNA: TGTGCCAGCAGGGACACCAGTAGAGGCACTGAAGCTTTCTTT; CDR3 protein: CASRDTSRGTEAFF
D gene: TRBD1; J gene: TRBJ1-6; clone size: -; V gene: TRBV7-9; CDR3 DNA: TGTGCCAGCAGCTCGGACAGGCAACAAAATTCACCCCTCCACTTT; CDR3 protein: CASSSDRQQNSPLHF
D gene: -; J gene: TRBJ1-1; clone size: -; V gene: TRBV6-1; CDR3 DNA: TGTGCCAGCAGTGAAGAAGACAGCCAACCGAACACTGAAGCTTTCTTT; CDR3 protein: CASSEEDSQPNTEAFF
D gene: TRBD2; J gene: TRBJ2-7; clone size: -; V gene: TRBV4-3; CDR3 DNA: TGCGCCAGCAGCCAAGAGGTTGTCGGCCCGCTAGCGGGGGGCCTTTACGAGCAGTACTTC; CDR3 protein: CASSQEVVGPLAGGLYEQYF
D gene: TRBD1; J gene: TRBJ1-6; clone size: once; V gene: TRBV5-6; CDR3 DNA: TGTGCCAGCAGCGGGACAGGGAATTCACCCCTCCACTTT; CDR3 protein: CASSGTGNSPLHF